The 27 T cell receptor beta chains below come from one sample, sequenced in a study of blood T cell repertoires in COVID-19. The table came from immunoSEQ multiplex PCR; TCRdb's copy has only in-frame clones and leaves some out. The repertoire holds 210,000 or so clones, with roughly 87% as singletons. Specimen: PBMCs or T cells enriched from blood (not recorded which). The receptors were gathered from a young man who had recovered from COVID-19.

This rearrangement joins TRBV30 to TRBJ2-5, with D tentatively TRBD2 (6 bases). CDR1 and CDR2 from the germline V gene are GTSNPN and SVGIG (reference sequence). This CDR3 comprises 13 residues. Trimming removed 2 bases at V and 3 bases at J, with 10 bases between. CDR3 amino acids: CAWSLGGEETQYF. The DNA of the CDR3 is TGTGCCTGGAGTCTAGGAGGGGAAGAGACCCAGTACTTC.

The chain joins TRBV6-2 or TRBV6-3 to TRBJ2-2, with 8 nucleotides matching TRBD1. Germline-derived CDR1 and CDR2 are MNHEY and SVGEGT. Germline trimming cut 0 bases from V and 0 bases from J; bases unmatched to any gene: 6. There are 18 residues in the CDR3. The CDR3 here is CASSYSPGQGANTGELFF. The CDR3 DNA sequence: TGTGCCAGCAGTTACTCCCCAGGACAGGGTGCGAACACCGGGGAGCTGTTTTTT.

V usage is TRBV18 and J usage is TRBJ1-1; TRBD1 agrees at 8 bases. This CDR3 comprises 14 residues. The germline gives CDR1 KGHSH, CDR2 LQKENI. With 3 bases clipped from V and 2 bases from J, the junction kept 2 bases outside the gene matches. The CDR3 coding sequence is TGTGCCAGCTCACCTACAGGGGGTAACACTGAAGCTTTCTTT. The encoded protein is CASSPTGGNTEAFF.

The chain links TRBV9 to TRBJ2-1, with D perhaps TRBD2 (5 bases). This CDR3 has 18 residues. V shed 0 bases and J shed 0 bases, with 16 bases lying between them. Germline loops: CDR1 SGDLS, CDR2 YYNGEE. CDR3 in DNA: TGTGCCAGCAGCGTAGGTCCGGCGGCGGGTGCCTCCTACAATGAGCAGTTCTTC. Its translation: CASSVGPAAGASYNEQFF. Drawing the rest from reference TRBV9 and TRBJ2-1, the complete variable domain is DSGVTQTPKHLITATGQRVTLRCSPRSGDLSVYWYQQSLDQGLQFLIQYYNGEERAKGNILERFSAQQFPDLHSELNLSSLELGDSALYFCASSVGPAAGASYNEQFFGPGTRLTVL.

This rearrangement joins TRBV28 to TRBJ2-2; 7 positions match TRBD1. Germline CDR1 reads MDHEN; CDR2 reads SYDVKM. The CDR3 contains 17 residues. V was pared by 6 bases and J by 5 bases, with 15 bases of the junction left unmatched. CDR3 region: CASRDRDSSRRTGELFF. The CDR3 coding sequence is TGTGCCAGCAGGGACCGGGACAGTTCTAGGAGAACCGGGGAGCTGTTTTTT.

Remarks on this clone: This specimen includes other DNA sequences encoding the same CDR3. V gene TRBV5-1 combines with J gene TRBJ2-5, with 10 bases lining up with TRBD1. V dropped 4 bases and J dropped 3; count of bases not matched to a gene: 6. The CDR3 sequence is 15 residues long. From germline, CDR1 is SGHRS and CDR2 YFSETQ. DNA of the CDR3: TGCGCCAGCAGCCTATCCGGGACAGGGGAAGAGACCCAGTACTTC. Translated: CASSLSGTGEETQYF.

The chain couples TRBV6-2 or TRBV6-3 to TRBJ2-1; TRBD1 aligns across 7 bases. Germline V gene sequence: CDR1 MNHEY, CDR2 SVGEGT. The CDR3 covers 16 residues. V shed 7 bases, J shed 4 bases, and the junction held 13 bases outside the gene matches. The CDR3 bases are TGTGCCAGCAACCCTTTCCCGGGACAGAGATACAATGAGCAGTTCTTC. Encoded protein: CASNPFPGQRYNEQFF.

This sequence joins TRBV6-5 and TRBJ2-1; D possibly corresponds to TRBD1 (6 bases). The CDR3 is made up of 13 amino acids. Trimming left V 4 bases short and J 9 bases short, with 13 bases between. Germline assignment: CDR1 MNHEY and CDR2 SVGAGI. CDR3 coding DNA: TGTGCCAGCAGTTCGGACAGTATGGGTGAGCAGTTCTTC. Protein: CASSSDSMGEQFF.

The chain is built from TRBV7-2 and TRBJ2-7, with TRBD2 identical over 12 bases. Trimming removed 5 bases from V and 4 bases from J; junction bases left unmatched: 9. Germline V gene data show CDR1 as SGHTA and CDR2 as FQGNSA. The CDR3 covers 16 residues. In DNA, the CDR3 is TGTGCCAGCAGCACCAGGACTAGCGGGATTGGGTACGAGCAGTACTTC. Its translation: CASSTRTSGIGYEQYF.

This sequence joins TRBV28 and TRBJ1-1; 8 positions agree with TRBD1. CDR1 and CDR2 from the germline V gene are MDHEN and SYDVKM. Trimming at V came to 7 bases and at J to 5 bases, leaving 9 bases not matched to a gene. The CDR3 covers 14 residues. CDR3 sequence reads: CASTIDRGGTEAFF. DNA of the CDR3: TGTGCCAGCACCATAGACAGGGGCGGTACTGAAGCTTTCTTT.

The chain joins TRBV27 to TRBJ2-1, with TRBD2 as a possible D gene (5 bases). Germline CDR1 is MNHEY and CDR2 is SMNVEV (reference sequence). The CDR3 length is 18 residues. V was cut by 5 bases and J by 6 bases, with 26 bases left in between. The CDR3 reads CASSPFWRVPPRGNEQFF. CDR3 nucleotide sequence: TGTGCCAGCAGTCCATTCTGGCGGGTACCTCCTCGGGGCAATGAGCAGTTCTTC.

This sequence joins TRBV12-3 or TRBV12-4 and TRBJ1-5, with D uncertain. Trimming pared 0 bases from V and 7 bases from J, leaving 7 bases between. This CDR3 is built from 13 residues. CDR3 in amino acids: CASSLARWQPQHF. CDR3 nucleotides: TGTGCCAGCAGTTTAGCGCGGTGGCAGCCCCAGCATTTT.

The chain joins TRBV13 to TRBJ1-2; 12 bases line up with TRBD1. This CDR3 contains 16 residues. Germline V CDR1 and CDR2: PRHDT, FYEKMQ (reference sequence). V gave up 1 base and J gave up 7 bases; unmatched junction bases: 7. For the CDR3, the DNA is TGTGCCAGCAGCTTAGTAACGGGACAGGGGGCGTTTGGCTACACCTTC. It translates to CASSLVTGQGAFGYTF.

This chain links TRBV5-1 with TRBJ2-1; D not certain. Per the germline V gene, CDR1 is SGHRS and CDR2 is YFSETQ. The CDR3 is made up of 17 amino acids. V was clipped by 0 bases and J by 6 bases, with 19 bases between them. CDR3 sequence reads: CASSLGGLGPSGNEQFF. The DNA of the CDR3 is TGCGCCAGCAGCTTGGGTGGGTTGGGTCCATCGGGCAATGAGCAGTTCTTC.

The V and J genes are TRBV25-1 and TRBJ2-1, with 9 bases matching TRBD1. The CDR3 runs 17 residues. The V and J ends lost 5 bases and 4 bases, in that order; junction bases with no gene match: 12. The germline V gene encodes CDR1 MGHDK and CDR2 SYGVNS. CDR3: CASSYQTGTGRYNEQFF. The CDR3 DNA reads as TGTGCCAGCAGTTATCAGACCGGGACAGGGCGGTACAATGAGCAGTTCTTC.

This chain connects TRBV6-2 or TRBV6-3 to TRBJ2-1; 11 bases fit TRBD2. The CDR3 runs to 16 residues. The germline CDR1 and CDR2 sequences are MNHEY and SVGEGT. V gave up 6 bases and J gave up 9 bases; unmatched junction bases: 13. CDR3 sequence: CASSSSTSGSGFEQFF. The CDR3 bases are TGTGCCAGCAGCTCGAGCACTAGCGGGAGTGGTTTTGAGCAGTTCTTC.

The rearrangement joins TRBV5-6 to TRBJ1-5; 8 bases align to TRBD1. The CDR3 totals 15 residues. Germline trimming cut 2 bases from V and 6 bases from J; bases unmatched to any gene: 7. Germline V gives CDR1 SGHDT, CDR2 YYEEEE. The CDR3 reads CASSFQGALIQPQHF. The CDR3 bases are TGTGCCAGCAGCTTTCAGGGGGCGCTAATTCAGCCCCAGCATTTT.

The genes are TRBV20-1 and TRBJ2-7; D gene uncertain. V was shortened by 7 bases and J by 6 bases, with 4 bases between the two germline ends. CDR1 is DFQATT and CDR2 is SNEGSKA in the germline V gene (reference sequence). The CDR3 is 8 amino acids. Here the CDR3 reads CSVFEQYF. The DNA of the CDR3 is TGCAGTGTCTTCGAGCAGTACTTC.

The rearrangement links TRBV19 to TRBJ2-5; a possible D gene is TRBD2 (5 bases). Germline CDR1 is LNHDA and CDR2 is SQIVND (reference sequence). Trimming removed 5 bases from V and 5 bases from J, with 12 bases in between. CDR3 size: 13 residues. CDR3 DNA sequence: TGTGCCAGTAGTCCTTGGGAGTGGGAGACCCAGTACTTC. Its translation: CASSPWEWETQYF.

The V and J genes are TRBV5-4 and TRBJ2-3, with 14 bases that match TRBD2. J lost 1 base, V lost 4 bases, and 2 bases had no gene match. Germline assignment: CDR1 SGHNT and CDR2 YYREEE (reference sequence). The CDR3 runs to 16 residues. The CDR3 is CASSGGLAGGTDTQYF. The CDR3 bases are TGTGCCAGCAGCGGGGGACTAGCGGGGGGCACAGATACGCAGTATTTT.

The chain joins TRBV7-9 to TRBJ1-1, with 9 bases fitting TRBD1. This CDR3 spans 14 amino acids. CDR1 is SEHNR and CDR2 is FQNEAQ in the germline V gene (reference sequence). V shed 1 base and J 10 bases; nucleotides not matched to a gene: 7. The chain's CDR3 is CASSLVWDRVRAFF. CDR3 in DNA: TGTGCCAGCAGCTTAGTGTGGGACAGGGTTCGAGCTTTCTTT.

DNA of the CDR3: TGTGCCAGCAGCCACCGACAGACAGATACGCAGTATTTT. Translated, it gives CASSHRQTDTQYF. The genes are TRBV3-1 (or the pseudogene TRBV3-2) and TRBJ2-3, with D possibly matching TRBD1 (5 bases). In germline, CDR1 is LGHDT, CDR2 YNNKEL (reference sequence). This CDR3 is built from 13 residues. V lost 3 bases and J lost 3, with 7 bases in between.

The chain is built from TRBV2 and TRBJ2-7, with D possibly being TRBD1 (5 bases). In germline, CDR1 is SNHLY, CDR2 FYNNEI. CDR3 length: 15 amino acids. With 1 base removed from V and 5 bases from J, the gap between germline ends came to 15 bases. The CDR3: CASSEGAGYPNEQYF. The CDR3 DNA sequence: TGTGCCAGCAGTGAAGGGGCAGGGTACCCCAACGAGCAGTACTTC.

The chain uses TRBV18 and TRBJ2-7; 8 positions agree with TRBD2. The CDR3 contains 17 residues. CDR1 and CDR2 (germline): KGHSH, LQKENI. J was trimmed by 4 bases and V by 5 bases; bases with no gene match: 16. CDR3 bases: TGTGCCAGCTCAACAATGACGGGGGCGGCGGGAGGATACGAGCAGTACTTC. Translation: CASSTMTGAAGGYEQYF.

The CDR3 DNA reads as TGCGCCAGCAGGTCCGGGACAGTGGTCGGGGATACGCAGTATTTT. This gives the protein CASRSGTVVGDTQYF. The rearrangement links TRBV5-1 to TRBJ2-3; 7 bases map to TRBD1. The CDR3 sequence is 15 residues long. Trimming removed 5 bases from V and 6 bases from J; junction bases left unmatched: 12. Germline values: CDR1 SGHRS, CDR2 YFSETQ.

This chain joins TRBV2 and TRBJ1-5; D gene unclear. The CDR3 runs 14 residues. Germline V gene sequence: CDR1 SNHLY, CDR2 FYNNEI. Trimming pared 7 bases from V and 9 bases from J, leaving 19 bases between. The CDR3 DNA reads as TGTGCCAGCATTCTGAACACCAACACGGGGCCCCAGCATTTT. Translating it yields CASILNTNTGPQHF.

The chain employs TRBV12-3 or TRBV12-4 and TRBJ1-2; D is perhaps TRBD1 (5 bases). V gave up 5 bases and J gave up 7 bases, with 14 bases separating them. The CDR3 is 13 amino acids. Here the CDR3 DNA reads TGTGCCAGCAGTCCTTCGCTGGGGGGTGGCTACACCTTC. This gives the protein CASSPSLGGGYTF.